This T cell receptor beta chain derives from a study of T cells after yellow fever vaccination. Study-wide results and caveats: Post-booster repertoires contained most primary-vaccination clones again (around 96% CD4, around 89% CD8). Contaminants from the bulk population, in the form of abundant clonotypes, could be found in FACS-sorted repertoires. Among all clonotypes, a small share was observed in both CD4 and CD8 compartments.

This CDR3 region has 15 residues. Germline V gene data show CDR1 as LGHDT and CDR2 as YNNKEL (reference sequence). The ends lost 1 base at V and 6 bases at J; junction bases unmatched: 4. As TCR cDNA was made by 5'RACE template switching, a universal primer site and UMIs were added. Each CDR3 protein gets one entry after TCRdb re-called the 5' RACE reads with MiXCR. The sample has more than 35,000 distinct CDR3 sequences, 6.8% seen once. This clonotype was recorded a few times. The chain combines TRBV3-1 with TRBJ1-5, with 9 bases aligning to TRBD1. The receptor comes from a man aged 25 to 40 who received the YFV17D yellow fever vaccine. This specimen consisted of CD8+ T cells not binding an NS4B(214-222) dextramer, sorted from PBMCs, obtained 45 days after the yellow fever booster vaccination. The CDR3 DNA reads as TGTGCCAGCAGCCAAGGGACAGGGGAGGGTCAGCCCCAGCATTTT. Translated: CASSQGTGEGQPQHF.